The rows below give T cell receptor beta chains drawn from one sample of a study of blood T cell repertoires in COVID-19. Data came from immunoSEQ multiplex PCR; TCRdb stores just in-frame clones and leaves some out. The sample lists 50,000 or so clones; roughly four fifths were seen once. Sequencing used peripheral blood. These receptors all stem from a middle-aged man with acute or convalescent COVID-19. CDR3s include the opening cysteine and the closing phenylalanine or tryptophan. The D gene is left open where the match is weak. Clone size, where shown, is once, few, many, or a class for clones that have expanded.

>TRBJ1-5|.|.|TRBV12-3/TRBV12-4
CASSFEENQPQHF
TGTGCCAGCAGTTTTGAGGAAAATCAGCCCCAGCATTTT
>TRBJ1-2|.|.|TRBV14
CASSQDVRTAYGYTF
TGTGCCAGCAGCCAAGATGTTCGGACAGCCTATGGCTACACCTTC
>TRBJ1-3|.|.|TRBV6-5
CASSLRQSSGNTIYF
TGTGCCAGCAGTCTTAGACAGTCCTCTGGAAACACCATATATTTT
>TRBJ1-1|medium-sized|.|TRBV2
CASSESNVLAFF
TGTGCCAGCAGTGAGTCGAACGTACTCGCTTTCTTT
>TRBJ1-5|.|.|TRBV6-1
CASRLTGDSNQPQHF
TGTGCCAGCAGACTGACGGGGGATAGCAATCAGCCCCAGCATTTT
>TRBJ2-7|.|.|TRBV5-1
CASSWSSGEQYF
TGCGCCAGCAGCTGGTCATCCGGCGAGCAGTACTTC
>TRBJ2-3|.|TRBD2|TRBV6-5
CASAGGGTDTQYF
TGTGCCAGCGCGGGGGGCGGGACAGATACGCAGTATTTT
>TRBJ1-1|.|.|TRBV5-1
CASRYGTLHTEAFF
TGCGCCAGCAGGTACGGGACACTCCACACTGAAGCTTTCTTT
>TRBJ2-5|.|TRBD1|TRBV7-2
CASSSRPRTGGIETQYF
TGTGCCAGCAGCTCCCGACCTCGGACAGGGGGCATCGAGACCCAGTACTTC
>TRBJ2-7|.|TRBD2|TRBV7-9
CASSLGRGVSYEQYF
TGTGCCAGCAGCTTAGGCCGGGGGGTCTCCTACGAGCAGTACTTC
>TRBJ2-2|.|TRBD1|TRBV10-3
CATGDRGDGELFF
TGTGCCACCGGGGACAGGGGGGACGGGGAGCTGTTTTTT
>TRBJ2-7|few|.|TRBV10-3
CAISEGSGSSVIYEQYF
TGTGCCATCAGTGAAGGGAGTGGCTCCTCAGTCATCTACGAGCAGTACTTC
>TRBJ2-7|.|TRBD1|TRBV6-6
CASSYSTGSSYEQYF
TGTGCCAGCAGTTACTCGACAGGGAGCTCCTACGAGCAGTACTTC
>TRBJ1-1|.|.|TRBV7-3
CASSLIYGTEAFF
TGTGCCAGCAGCTTAATTTACGGCACTGAAGCTTTCTTT
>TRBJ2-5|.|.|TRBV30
CAWSGSNQETQYF
TGTGCCTGGAGCGGGAGCAACCAAGAGACCCAGTACTTC
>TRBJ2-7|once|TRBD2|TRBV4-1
CASSPIGLDRGGDVAYF
TGCGCCAGCAGCCCGATCGGCCTTGACCGGGGGGGCGATGTGGCGTACTTC
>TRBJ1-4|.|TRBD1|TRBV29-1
CSVAARTGVNEKLFF
TGCAGCGTTGCCGCCCGGACAGGGGTTAATGAAAAACTGTTTTTT
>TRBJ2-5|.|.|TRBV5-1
CASSLDRLGETQYF
TGCGCCAGCAGCTTGGACCGACTAGGGGAGACCCAGTACTTC
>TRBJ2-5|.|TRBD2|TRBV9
CASSVGFGGGLQETQYF
TGTGCCAGCAGCGTAGGGTTTGGCGGGGGGCTTCAAGAGACCCAGTACTTC
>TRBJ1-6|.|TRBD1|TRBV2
CASIGTGVSPLHF
TGTGCCAGCATTGGGACAGGGGTCTCACCCCTCCACTTT
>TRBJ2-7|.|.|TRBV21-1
CASRNGYEQYF
TGTGCCAGCAGGAACGGTTACGAGCAGTACTTC
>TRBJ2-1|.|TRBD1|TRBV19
CASGGGTGKVYEQFF
TGTGCCAGTGGGGGGGGGACAGGGAAAGTATATGAGCAGTTCTTC
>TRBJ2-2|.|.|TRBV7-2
CASSLGAGVYNTGELFF
TGTGCCAGCAGCTTAGGAGCAGGGGTATATAACACCGGGGAGCTGTTTTTT
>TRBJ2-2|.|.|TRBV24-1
CATSRTGELFF
TGTGCCACCAGTCGCACCGGGGAGCTGTTTTTT
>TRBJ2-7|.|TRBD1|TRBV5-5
CASSWTGVAEQYF
TGTGCCAGCAGCTGGACAGGGGTCGCCGAGCAGTACTTC
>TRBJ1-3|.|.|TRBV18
CASSPVMWASGNTIYF
TGTGCCAGCTCACCCGTCATGTGGGCTTCTGGAAACACCATATATTTT
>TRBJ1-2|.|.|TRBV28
CATSLQYYGYTF
TGTGCCACTTCCTTACAGTACTATGGCTACACCTTC
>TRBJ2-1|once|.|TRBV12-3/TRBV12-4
CASAMMNEQFF
TGTGCCAGCGCTATGATGAATGAGCAGTTCTTC
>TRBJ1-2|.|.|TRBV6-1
CASRETVGGLDYGYTF
TGTGCCAGCAGAGAAACCGTGGGGGGGCTTGACTATGGCTACACCTTC
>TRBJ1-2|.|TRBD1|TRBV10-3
CAISESTGGGYTF
TGTGCCATCAGTGAGTCCACAGGGGGCGGCTACACCTTC
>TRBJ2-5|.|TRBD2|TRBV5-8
CASRRERGRETQYF
TGTGCCAGCAGGCGGGAGCGGGGTAGAGAGACCCAGTACTTC
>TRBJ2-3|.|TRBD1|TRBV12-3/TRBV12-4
CASSSDRVRLQYF
TGTGCCAGCAGTTCGGACAGGGTTCGTCTGCAGTATTTT
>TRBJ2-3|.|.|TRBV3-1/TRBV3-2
CASSQGWTDTDTQYF
TGTGCCAGCAGCCAAGGGTGGACAGACACAGATACGCAGTATTTT
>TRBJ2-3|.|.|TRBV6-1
CASTTRTSTDTQYF
TGTGCCAGTACGACCCGGACTAGCACAGATACGCAGTATTTT
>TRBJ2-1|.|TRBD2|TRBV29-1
CSVTSGGASDEQFF
TGCAGCGTTACTTCCGGGGGGGCGTCCGATGAGCAGTTCTTC
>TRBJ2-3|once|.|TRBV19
CASNRRGPTDTQYF
TGTGCCAGTAATAGGCGGGGGCCCACAGATACGCAGTATTTT
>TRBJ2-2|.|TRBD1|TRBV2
CASRDGQGGSTGELFF
TGTGCCAGCAGAGATGGACAGGGGGGAAGCACCGGGGAGCTGTTTTTT
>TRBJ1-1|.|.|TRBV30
CAWSTRGGGTEAFF
TGTGCCTGGAGTACGAGAGGGGGGGGGACTGAAGCTTTCTTT
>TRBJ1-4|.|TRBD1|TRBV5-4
CASSSGQGGEKLFF
TGTGCCAGCAGCTCGGGACAGGGTGGGGAAAAACTGTTTTTT
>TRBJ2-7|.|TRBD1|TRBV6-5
CASSYSTGASSYEQYF
TGTGCCAGCAGTTACTCCACAGGGGCAAGCTCCTACGAGCAGTACTTC
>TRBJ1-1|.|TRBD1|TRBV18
CASSGDSNTEAFF
TGTGCCAGCTCAGGGGACAGTAACACTGAAGCTTTCTTT
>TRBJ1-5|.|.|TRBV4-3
CASSRNRDKGQPQHF
TGCGCCAGCAGCCGCAACCGGGACAAGGGTCAGCCCCAGCATTTT
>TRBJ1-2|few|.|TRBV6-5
CASSSDSLYGYTF
TGTGCCAGCAGCTCAGACAGTCTCTATGGCTACACCTTC
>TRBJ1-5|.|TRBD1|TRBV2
CATDRERGQPQHF
TGTGCCACCGACAGGGAGAGGGGTCAGCCCCAGCATTTT
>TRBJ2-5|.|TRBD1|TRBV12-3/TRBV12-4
CASSATGRETQYF
TGTGCCAGCAGTGCGACAGGGCGGGAGACCCAGTACTTC
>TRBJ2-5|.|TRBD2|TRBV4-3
CASSKGLHSGAETQYF
TGCGCCAGCAGCAAAGGGCTCCATAGCGGGGCGGAGACCCAGTACTTC
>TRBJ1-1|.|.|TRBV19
CASRPGSSMNTEAFF
TGTGCCAGTAGACCGGGGTCCTCCATGAACACTGAAGCTTTCTTT
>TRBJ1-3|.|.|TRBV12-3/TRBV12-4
CASSNSKYTIYF
TGTGCCAGCAGCAACTCCAAATACACCATATATTTT
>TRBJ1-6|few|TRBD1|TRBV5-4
CASSLFGRGSNSPLHF
TGTGCCAGCAGCTTGTTTGGCAGGGGGAGTAATTCACCCCTCCACTTT